These 24 T cell receptor beta chains were all obtained from the same sample, sequenced in a study of shared clonotypes between healthy human individuals. The assay was immunoSEQ multiplex PCR, and TCRdb's table has in-frame clones only and misses some. The repertoire includes 2 million to 2.5 million clones, around 95% of them detected once, and roughly 0.13% sits in the top ten. Sequenced material: naive CD4+ T cells sorted from blood. Noted subset: CD45RA+ positively selected. Source of these receptors: a man aged 18 to 29 in good health.

This chain joins TRBV15 and TRBJ2-5, with 7 positions matching TRBD2. The CDR3 covers 17 residues. The germline gives CDR1 LNHNV, CDR2 YYDKDF (reference sequence). After removal of 1 base from V and 5 bases from J, the junction contained 13 bases not matched to a gene. CDR3 sequence reads: CATSRAPSWGGWETQYF. The CDR3 DNA reads TGTGCCACCAGCAGAGCCCCCTCTTGGGGGGGGTGGGAGACCCAGTACTTC.

The chain combines TRBV30 with TRBJ1-5; D call uncertain. CDR3 size: 14 residues. Trimming removed 0 bases at V and 2 bases at J, with 8 bases between. The V gene's germline CDR1 is GTSNPN and CDR2 SVGIG (reference sequence). CDR3 nucleotides: TGTGCCTGGAGTGTAGGGTTGGGCAATCAGCCCCAGCATTTT. It yields the protein CAWSVGLGNQPQHF.

This chain connects TRBV30 to TRBJ1-6, with a tentative D call TRBD1 (6 bases). The CDR3 is made up of 15 amino acids. Germline-derived CDR1 and CDR2 are GTSNPN and SVGIG (reference sequence). Trimming stripped 2 bases from V and 9 bases from J, with 17 bases between. The DNA of the CDR3 is TGTGCCTGGAGTATCCCGGACAGCCGTTCTTCACCCCTCCACTTT. This sequence encodes CAWSIPDSRSSPLHF.

The chain recombines TRBV7-2 with TRBJ2-3; D gene ambiguous. Germline CDR1 and CDR2: SGHTA and FQGNSA. The CDR3 is 13 amino acids. V was shortened by 2 bases and J by 4 bases, with 7 bases between the two germline ends. CDR3 coding DNA: TGTGCCAGCAGCTTATTTAAGTCAGATACGCAGTATTTT. It encodes CASSLFKSDTQYF.

The chain joins TRBV9 to TRBJ2-5, with D perhaps TRBD1 (6 bases). The CDR3 spans 14 residues. The germline CDR1 and CDR2 sequences are SGDLS and YYNGEE. The germline V and J ends were trimmed by 2 bases and 1 base, with 9 bases remaining between them. CDR3 nucleotide sequence: TGTGCCAGCAGCGTCCTAGGGGGCCAAGAGACCCAGTACTTC. Its protein is CASSVLGGQETQYF.

The V call is TRBV27, the J call TRBJ2-5; maybe TRBD1 (6 bases). The V end lost 3 bases, the J end lost 5 bases, and 13 bases lay between the germline ends. In germline, CDR1 is MNHEY, CDR2 SMNVEV (reference sequence). The CDR3 has 14 residues. CDR3 sequence reads: CASSFYRAQETQYF. CDR3 coding DNA: TGTGCCAGCAGTTTCTACAGGGCTCAGGAGACCCAGTACTTC.

This chain links TRBV5-1 with TRBJ2-7; D is possibly TRBD2 (5 bases). V lost 4 bases and J lost 2, with 16 bases in between. Per the germline V gene, CDR1 is SGHRS and CDR2 is YFSETQ. The CDR3 contains 15 residues. CDR3 DNA sequence: TGCGCCAGCAGCGAAACCGGGATTCTTCCCTACGAGCAGTACTTC. It encodes CASSETGILPYEQYF.

The gene calls are TRBV4-1 and TRBJ2-5; possible D gene TRBD2, 5 bases. Germline V gene sequence: CDR1 MGHRA, CDR2 YSYEKL. There are 14 residues in the CDR3. V lost 1 base and J 4 bases, leaving 10 bases between the germline ends. CDR3 residues: CASSQVISVETQYF. As DNA, the CDR3 is TGCGCCAGCAGCCAAGTTATTAGCGTAGAGACCCAGTACTTC.

This clone was counted only a few times. The chain combines TRBV7-2 with TRBJ2-1; D call uncertain. V was trimmed by 1 base and J by 5 bases, leaving 9 bases between them. The CDR3 contains 14 residues. The V gene's germline CDR1 is SGHTA and CDR2 FQGNSA. This CDR3 is CASSLVAGHNEQFF. The CDR3 DNA follows: TGTGCCAGCAGCTTAGTTGCAGGACACAATGAGCAGTTCTTC.

This clone is a singleton in its sample. The chain combines TRBV2 with TRBJ1-4; 9 bases line up with TRBD1. In germline, CDR1 is SNHLY, CDR2 FYNNEI. The V and J ends lost 7 bases and 8 bases, in that order; junction bases with no gene match: 5. The CDR3 has 13 amino acids. The CDR3 DNA reads TGTGCCAGCAAGGGACAGGGAGGCGAAAAACTGTTTTTT. Protein product: CASKGQGGEKLFF.

About this clone: The identical CDR3 is also encoded by other nucleotide sequences in the sample. V gene TRBV5-1 combines with J gene TRBJ1-1; 11 positions match TRBD1. Germline lookup yields CDR1 SGHRS and CDR2 YFSETQ. V gave up 4 bases and J gave up 1 base; unmatched junction bases: 3. This CDR3 is built from 15 residues. The CDR3 bases are TGCGCCAGCAGCCCTGGGACAGGGGGGAACACTGAAGCTTTCTTT. It translates to CASSPGTGGNTEAFF.

The chain employs TRBV5-1 and TRBJ1-1; a weak D match, TRBD1 (5 bases). The CDR3 has 15 amino acids. The germline V gene has CDR1 SGHRS and CDR2 YFSETQ. Trimming stripped 0 bases from V and 9 bases from J, with 18 bases between. For the CDR3, the DNA is TGCGCCAGCAGCTTGGATGAGGGTGGACGGACAAAAGCTTTCTTT. Protein: CASSLDEGGRTKAFF.

The genes are TRBV5-1 and TRBJ2-7; tentative D call: TRBD1 (6 bases). The germline gives CDR1 SGHRS, CDR2 YFSETQ. Trimming left V 4 bases short and J 6 bases short, with 14 bases between. The CDR3 is 13 residues long. The CDR3 bases are TGCGCCAGCAGCGGACAGACCCCCGGCGAGCAGTACTTC. It is translated as CASSGQTPGEQYF.

The chain recombines TRBV28 with TRBJ1-2; 9 nucleotides agree with TRBD1. The germline CDR1 and CDR2 sequences are MDHEN and SYDVKM. The ends lost 2 bases at V and 6 bases at J; junction bases unmatched: 7. CDR3 length: 15 residues. CDR3 in amino acids: CASSLPNRGRDGYTF. In DNA form, the CDR3 reads TGTGCCAGCAGTTTACCTAACAGGGGGCGGGATGGCTACACCTTC.

The chain links TRBV28 to TRBJ1-2; D is possibly TRBD1 (5 bases). Trimming removed 4 bases from V and 5 bases from J, with 17 bases in between. Per the germline V gene, CDR1 is MDHEN and CDR2 is SYDVKM. This CDR3 is 15 amino acids long. In DNA form, the CDR3 reads TGTGCCAGCAGTTCTGGCCACAGGACCCCTTATGGCTACACCTTC. Protein: CASSSGHRTPYGYTF.

Details on this clone: Within the sample, other DNA sequences also encode this same CDR3. The V and J genes are TRBV9 and TRBJ2-1, with D possibly being TRBD1 (6 bases). V was clipped by 2 bases and J by 0 bases, with 9 bases between them. The CDR3 runs 15 residues. Germline CDR1 SGDLS, CDR2 YYNGEE. For the CDR3, the DNA is TGTGCCAGCAGCGTCCAGGGGAGCTCCTACAATGAGCAGTTCTTC. It is translated as CASSVQGSSYNEQFF.

Worth noting for this clone: This CDR3 is also generated by other DNA sequences in the sample. The chain has TRBV6-5 and TRBJ1-1; D possibly corresponds to TRBD1 (5 bases). CDR3 length: 12 residues. Germline values: CDR1 MNHEY, CDR2 SVGAGI. Trimming took off 4 bases at V and 3 bases at J, with 6 bases between the two ends. For the CDR3, the DNA is TGTGCCAGCAGTTCAGGGTACACTGAAGCTTTCTTT. It encodes CASSSGYTEAFF.

The chain links TRBV7-3 to TRBJ1-4; D is uncertain. Trimming took off 5 bases at V and 0 bases at J, with 13 bases between the two ends. The V gene's germline CDR1 is SGHTA and CDR2 FQGTGA. The CDR3 totals 16 residues. CDR3 amino acids: CASSPRTVATNEKLFF. As DNA, the CDR3 is TGTGCCAGCAGCCCGAGGACGGTTGCAACTAATGAAAAACTGTTTTTT.

The chain couples TRBV5-6 to TRBJ2-2, with D unresolved. This CDR3 spans 15 amino acids. Trimming cost V 4 bases and J 5 bases, with 15 bases left between them. Germline V gives CDR1 SGHDT, CDR2 YYEEEE. The CDR3 DNA sequence: TGTGCCAGCAGCCCTAGTTGGGCTGGAACCGGGGAGCTGTTTTTT. Amino acid sequence: CASSPSWAGTGELFF.

This rearrangement joins TRBV7-2 to TRBJ2-2, with 9 bases fitting TRBD2. Germline V gene lookup returns CDR1 SGHTA and CDR2 FQGNSA. CDR3 length: 15 residues. The trim removed 1 base at V and 5 bases at J, leaving 2 bases unmatched. CDR3 amino acids: CASSLGGRGTGELFF. Here the CDR3 DNA reads TGTGCCAGCAGCTTAGGCGGGAGGGGGACCGGGGAGCTGTTTTTT.

This sequence joins TRBV19 and TRBJ1-1; 9 bases are shared with TRBD1. This CDR3 region has 16 residues. J was trimmed by 6 bases and V by 3 bases; bases with no gene match: 11. Germline V lookup: CDR1 LNHDA, CDR2 SQIVND (reference sequence). The CDR3 loop is CASSIFPGQGFPEAFF. CDR3 bases: TGTGCCAGTAGTATCTTTCCGGGACAGGGTTTTCCTGAAGCTTTCTTT.

Details on this clone: This sample also contains other DNA sequences that code for the same CDR3. This rearrangement joins TRBV10-3 to TRBJ1-6; weak D call: TRBD1 (5 bases). V shed 6 bases and J shed 7 bases, with 10 bases lying between them. CDR3 length: 13 amino acids. Germline CDR1 ENHRY, CDR2 SYGVKD. In DNA, the CDR3 is TGTGCCATCAGAACGGGGGAAAATTCACCCCTCCACTTT. Translating it yields CAIRTGENSPLHF.

The V gene is TRBV25-1, the J gene TRBJ2-2, with D possibly matching TRBD1 (5 bases). The CDR3 covers 16 residues. V was shortened by 2 bases and J by 5 bases, with 15 bases between the two germline ends. From germline, CDR1 is MGHDK and CDR2 SYGVNS. The CDR3, as DNA: TGTGCCAGCAGTGAAGTCCCGCAGGGCATAACCGGGGAGCTGTTTTTT. Translating it yields CASSEVPQGITGELFF.

This sequence joins TRBV9 and TRBJ1-5; 8 bases fit TRBD1. This CDR3 is built from 16 residues. The junction had 9 bases not matched to a gene; V was cut back by 4 bases and J by 3 bases. CDR1 and CDR2 from the germline V gene are SGDLS and YYNGEE. CDR3 sequence (DNA): TGTGCCAGCAGCCCCGGGACAGGTGTTGTCAATCAGCCCCAGCATTTT. It is translated as CASSPGTGVVNQPQHF.